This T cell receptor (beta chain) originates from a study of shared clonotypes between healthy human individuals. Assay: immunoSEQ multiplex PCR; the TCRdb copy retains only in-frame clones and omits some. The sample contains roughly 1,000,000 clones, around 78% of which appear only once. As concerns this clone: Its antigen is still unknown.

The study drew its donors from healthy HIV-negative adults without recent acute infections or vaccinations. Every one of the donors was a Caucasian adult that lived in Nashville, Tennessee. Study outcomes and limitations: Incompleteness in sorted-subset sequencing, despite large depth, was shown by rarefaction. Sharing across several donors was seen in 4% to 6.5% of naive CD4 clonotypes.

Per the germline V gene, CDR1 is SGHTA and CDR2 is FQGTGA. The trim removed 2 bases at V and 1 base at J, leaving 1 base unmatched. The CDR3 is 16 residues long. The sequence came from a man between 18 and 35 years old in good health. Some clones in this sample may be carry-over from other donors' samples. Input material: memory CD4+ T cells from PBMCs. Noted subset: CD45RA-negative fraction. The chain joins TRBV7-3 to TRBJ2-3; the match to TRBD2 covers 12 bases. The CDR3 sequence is CASSLLAGGGTDTQYF. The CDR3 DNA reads TGTGCCAGCAGCTTACTAGCGGGAGGGGGCACAGATACGCAGTATTTT.